This T cell receptor beta chain came from a study of T-cell reconstitution after alpha-beta-depleted transplantation in children. Study-level results: Several hundred expanded graft clones reportedly were the source of alpha-beta T cells about two months after transplant. Newly made T cells mostly supplied T-cell counts and diversity one year after transplant. Some patients owed their high day-60 TCRbeta diversity to surviving recipient T cells and thymic progenitors.

Preparation of the TCRbeta library used unique molecular identifiers. From the PCR reads, TCRdb called clonotypes with MiXCR, one entry per CDR3 protein. The sample has hundreds of thousands of distinct CDR3 sequences; about 8.4% are singletons. On this clonotype: Its target is unknown.

The CDR3 sequence is 15 residues long. This receptor was identified in a male patient between 2 and 10 years old who had a stem cell transplant for acute myeloid leukemia, so the T cells may come from the graft donor. Sequencing used PBMCs, mostly from graft donor cells, obtained 360 days after TCRalphabeta/CD19-depleted stem cell transplant. This sequence joins TRBV21-1 and TRBJ2-7; TRBD2, as called in the table, went unchecked against the DNA. TRBV21-1 is an annotated pseudogene. The CDR3 nucleotides are TGTGCCAGCAGCAAAGACGGGAGAGGCACCTACGAGCAGTACTTC. Its protein product is CASSKDGRGTYEQYF.